This T cell receptor (beta chain) was captured in a study of Ad26.COV2.S vaccination and SARS-CoV-2 variants. Study-level background: Ad26.COV2.S, an intramuscular injection, was given once or twice 56 days apart.

Treatment of the sample: roughly 19 received Ad26.COV2.S at low or high dose, single or two shots; a few received placebo; per-sample allocation not given. Samples analyzed were those drawn on day 63 after the first vaccine or placebo injection. CDR1 is SGDLS and CDR2 is YYNGEE in the germline V gene. CDR3 size: 14 residues. V lost 1 base and J 1 base, leaving 7 bases between the germline ends. On this clone: In the same sample, other DNA sequences code for this CDR3.

The protocol was immunoSEQ multiplex PCR, while the TCRdb copy is restricted to in-frame clones and leaves out a portion. The sample contains 400,000 to 450,000 clones, around 90% of which appear only once. The rearrangement joins TRBV9 to TRBJ2-3; D possibly uses TRBD1 or TRBD2 (5 bases each). The source material was peripheral blood, sampled in a trial of Ad26.COV2.S vaccine versus placebo. The sequence was collected from a person between 18 and 65 years old who received the Ad26.COV2.S COVID-19 vaccine or a placebo. The CDR3 region is CASSVQGGTDTQYF. As DNA, the CDR3 is TGTGCCAGCAGCGTACAGGGAGGCACAGATACGCAGTATTTT.